These T cell receptor beta chains were read from a single sample in a study of blood T cell repertoires in COVID-19. Using immunoSEQ multiplex PCR, the repertoire was profiled, and TCRdb retains in-frame clones only, with some absent. The data show 250,000 or so clones, about 82% seen once. Sequencing input: peripheral blood. These receptors all come from a man of 80 years or more with acute or convalescent COVID-19. Each CDR3 is given with its conserved first and last residue. The D gene is left open where the match is weak. Size tells how often a clone was seen (once, few, many) or the class of an expanded clone, and some rows leave it out.

v_call	clone_size	j_call	d_call	cdr3_nt	cdr3_aa
TRBV4-3	-	TRBJ1-2	TRBD1	TGCGCCAGCAGCCAAAGGAGGGGGCTCGATGGCTACACCTTC	CASSQRRGLDGYTF
TRBV5-5	-	TRBJ1-1	-	TGTGCCAGCAGCCGTGGACGGGGGTTGAACACTGAAGCTTTCTTT	CASSRGRGLNTEAFF
TRBV5-4	-	TRBJ2-7	-	TGTGCCAGCAGCCCCGTTAGGGCGGGTTCCTACGAGCAGTACTTC	CASSPVRAGSYEQYF
TRBV5-4	-	TRBJ1-1	-	TGTGCCAGCAGCCGGAGTTCGAACAGGGAAGCTTTCTTT	CASSRSSNREAFF
TRBV3-1/TRBV3-2	once	TRBJ2-5	TRBD1	TGTGCCAGCAGCCACGGACAGGGGGCCCAGTACTTC	CASSHGQGAQYF
TRBV27	once	TRBJ1-5	-	TGTGCCAGCAGTTTAAGAACAGCACCCAATCAGCCCCAGCATTTT	CASSLRTAPNQPQHF
TRBV21-1	-	TRBJ1-5	-	TGTGCCAGCAGGGACAGGGAAAATAGCAATCAGCCCCAGCATTTT	CASRDRENSNQPQHF
TRBV29-1	-	TRBJ2-7	TRBD2	TGCAGCGTCCGCTCCGGGGGGGGTGCGGATGAGCAGTACTTC	CSVRSGGGADEQYF
TRBV12-5	-	TRBJ2-1	-	TGTGCTAGTGGTTTGGCAGACAATGAGCAGTTCTTC	CASGLADNEQFF
TRBV7-2	-	TRBJ2-3	-	TGTGCCAGCAGCTTAGCGCGCACCACAGATACGCAGTATTTT	CASSLARTTDTQYF
TRBV5-1	few	TRBJ1-6	-	TGCGCCAGCAGTCGGGACACCAATTCACCCCTCCACTTT	CASSRDTNSPLHF
TRBV28	-	TRBJ1-2	-	TGTGCCATCGGGAGGGAAGACTATGGCTACACCTTC	CAIGREDYGYTF
TRBV29-1	-	TRBJ1-6	TRBD1	TGCAGCGTCGCCGGGACAGGGGGTTCACCCCTCCACTTT	CSVAGTGGSPLHF
TRBV28	once	TRBJ1-3	-	TGTGCCAGCAGTTTATATCGTAACACCATATATTTT	CASSLYRNTIYF
TRBV25-1	-	TRBJ1-5	TRBD1	TGTGCCAGCAGTACACCCGGGACAGGTGGAGGTCAGCCCCAGCATTTT	CASSTPGTGGGQPQHF
TRBV4-1	-	TRBJ2-1	TRBD2	TGCGCCAGCAGCCAAGCCCCGGGACTAGCGAGGGTGGGGCAGTTCTTC	CASSQAPGLARVGQFF
TRBV18	-	TRBJ2-1	TRBD2	TGTGCCAGCTCACCACCGGGGGTAGCGGGGGGCGATGAGCAGTTCTTC	CASSPPGVAGGDEQFF
TRBV3-1/TRBV3-2	-	TRBJ1-5	TRBD1	TGTGCCAGCAGCCGACAGGGCGAGCCCCAGCATTTT	CASSRQGEPQHF
TRBV5-8	-	TRBJ1-2	-	TGTGCCAGCAGCTTATGGCATTCCTATGGCTACACCTTC	CASSLWHSYGYTF
TRBV5-1	-	TRBJ2-1	TRBD2	TGCGCCAGCAGCCTGACGGGGGAGGGCCCTGGAAATGAGCAGTTCTTC	CASSLTGEGPGNEQFF
TRBV19	few	TRBJ2-1	-	TGTGCCAGTAGTGTGGGACTTCTATCCTACAATGAGCAGTTCTTC	CASSVGLLSYNEQFF
TRBV15	-	TRBJ1-4	TRBD1	TGTGCCACCAGCAGTGGGACAGGGGGCAATTTTGAAAAACTGTTTTTT	CATSSGTGGNFEKLFF
TRBV19	once	TRBJ1-4	TRBD1	TGTGCCAGTAGCTCAGGGGGCGCCTGGGCTGAAAAACTGTTTTTT	CASSSGGAWAEKLFF
TRBV3-1/TRBV3-2	-	TRBJ2-7	TRBD1	TGTGCCAGCAGCCATCGACAGGGGGTCGTTTCCTACGAGCAGTACTTC	CASSHRQGVVSYEQYF
TRBV28	-	TRBJ2-1	TRBD1	TGTGCCAGCAGTTCGGCAGGGGGCTCCTACAATGAGCAGTTCTTC	CASSSAGGSYNEQFF
TRBV3-1/TRBV3-2	-	TRBJ2-7	TRBD1	TGTGCCAGCAGCCTTCGGACAGGGGTTAGCTACGAGCAGTACTTC	CASSLRTGVSYEQYF
TRBV24-1	-	TRBJ2-7	TRBD1	TGTGCCACCAGTGATTTCTCGACAGGGGGCCACTACGAGCAGTACTTC	CATSDFSTGGHYEQYF
TRBV6-4	-	TRBJ2-1	-	TGTGCCAGCAGTGAAAACCCCTCCATAGCTAGTGAGCAGTTCTTC	CASSENPSIASEQFF
TRBV11-2	-	TRBJ1-1	-	TGTGCCAGCAGCTTAGGTCTCAACACTGAAGCTTTCTTT	CASSLGLNTEAFF
TRBV6-9	-	TRBJ2-5	TRBD1	TGTGCCAGCAGTTTCCCTCGGGACAGGGGGGTTGAGACCCAGTACTTC	CASSFPRDRGVETQYF
TRBV5-1	-	TRBJ1-4	-	TGCGCCAGCAGCTTGGAGGGCAGGGCCAGCGAAAAACTGTTTTTT	CASSLEGRASEKLFF
TRBV7-2	-	TRBJ1-6	-	TGTGCCAGCAGCCTATATTTGTCTCCCCTCCACTTT	CASSLYLSPLHF
TRBV7-6	-	TRBJ2-1	TRBD1	TGTGCCAGCAGCTTAGTGTCGGGGCAGGGGGCCCTCTATGAGCAGTTCTTC	CASSLVSGQGALYEQFF
TRBV11-2	-	TRBJ2-5	-	TGTGCCAGCAGCTTTGGCAGGGCGGAGACCCAGTACTTC	CASSFGRAETQYF
TRBV29-1	-	TRBJ1-1	-	TGCAGCGTTGGATGGGGGCAGGGGAACACTGAAGCTTTCTTT	CSVGWGQGNTEAFF
TRBV5-4	few	TRBJ1-1	TRBD1	TGTGCCAGCAGCGGCCAGGGGGGTGCGGCTGAAGCTTTCTTT	CASSGQGGAAEAFF
TRBV28	once	TRBJ2-7	TRBD1	TGTGCCAGCCCCCCGGGACAGGGTTTTTACGAGCAGTACTTC	CASPPGQGFYEQYF
TRBV10-3	-	TRBJ2-7	-	TGTGCCATCAGCCCGAGGAGTAGCGCATCAAGGGACTACGAGCAGTACTTC	CAISPRSSASRDYEQYF
TRBV19	once	TRBJ1-2	TRBD1	TGTGCCAGTAGCCCTGGGGACAGGGGGCTCAATGGCTACACCTTC	CASSPGDRGLNGYTF
TRBV7-9	-	TRBJ2-2	TRBD2	TGTGCCAGCAGCGGGGGCAGCGGGGGCTCCTGGGGCACCGGGGAGCTGTTTTTT	CASSGGSGGSWGTGELFF
TRBV7-7	-	TRBJ1-6	TRBD1	TGTGCTAGCAGCTTATTCAATGCTGACAGGGGGCGGATGTTTGGTTCACCCCTCCACTTT	CASSLFNADRGRMFGSPLHF
TRBV7-8	-	TRBJ2-7	TRBD2	TGTGCCAGCAGCTCCCGGACTAGCGGGAATTTCGAGCAGTACTTC	CASSSRTSGNFEQYF
TRBV9	-	TRBJ2-5	-	TGTGCCAGCAGCGTAGCTCGGTGGCAAGAGACCCAGTACTTC	CASSVARWQETQYF
TRBV6-1	-	TRBJ1-4	TRBD1	TGTGCCAGCAGTGACACTACGACAGGGGGAGATGAAAAACTGTTTTTT	CASSDTTTGGDEKLFF
TRBV19	-	TRBJ2-7	TRBD2	TGTGCCAGTAGTATGGGACTAGCGGACTACGAGCAGTACTTC	CASSMGLADYEQYF
TRBV6-6	-	TRBJ2-7	-	TGTGCCGCCTGTGGGCAGCCAGGCGACGAGCAGTACTTC	CAACGQPGDEQYF
TRBV5-4	-	TRBJ1-5	TRBD1	TGTGCCAGCAGCTTGGCCGGACAGGCTCAGCCCCAGCATTTT	CASSLAGQAQPQHF